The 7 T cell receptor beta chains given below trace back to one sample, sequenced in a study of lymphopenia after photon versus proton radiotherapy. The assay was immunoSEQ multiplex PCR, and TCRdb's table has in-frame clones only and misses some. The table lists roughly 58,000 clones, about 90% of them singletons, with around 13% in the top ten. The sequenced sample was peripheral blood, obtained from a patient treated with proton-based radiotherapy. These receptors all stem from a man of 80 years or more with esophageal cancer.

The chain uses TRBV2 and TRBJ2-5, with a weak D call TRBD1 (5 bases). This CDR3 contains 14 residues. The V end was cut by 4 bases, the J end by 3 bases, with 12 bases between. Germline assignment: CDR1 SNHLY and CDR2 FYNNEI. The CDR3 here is CASSGQGLEETQYF. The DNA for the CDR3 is TGTGCCAGCAGTGGGCAGGGTTTAGAAGAGACCCAGTACTTC.

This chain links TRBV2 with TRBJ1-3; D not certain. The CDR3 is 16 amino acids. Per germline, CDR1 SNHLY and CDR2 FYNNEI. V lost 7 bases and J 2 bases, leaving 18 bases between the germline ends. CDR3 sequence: CASKVLSTWAGNTIYF. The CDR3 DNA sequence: TGTGCCAGCAAGGTTCTTAGCACCTGGGCTGGAAACACCATATATTTT.

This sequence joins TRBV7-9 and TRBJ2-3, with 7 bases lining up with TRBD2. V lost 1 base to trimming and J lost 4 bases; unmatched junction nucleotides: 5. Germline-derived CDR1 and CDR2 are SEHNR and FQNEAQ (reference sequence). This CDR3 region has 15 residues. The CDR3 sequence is CASSLGGGSADTQYF. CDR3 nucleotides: TGTGCCAGCAGCTTAGGAGGCGGGAGCGCAGATACGCAGTATTTT.

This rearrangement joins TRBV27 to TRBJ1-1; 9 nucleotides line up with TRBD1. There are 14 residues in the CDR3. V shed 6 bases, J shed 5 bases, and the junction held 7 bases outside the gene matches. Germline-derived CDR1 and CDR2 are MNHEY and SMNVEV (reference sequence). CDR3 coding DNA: TGTGCCAGCAGCGCAGGGACAGGGAAAACTGAAGCTTTCTTT. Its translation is CASSAGTGKTEAFF.

Written as DNA, the CDR3 is TGTGCCTGGAGTGTAATCCCAAACAACTATGGCTACACCTTC. This encodes CAWSVIPNNYGYTF. The rearrangement uses TRBV30 and TRBJ1-2; D not certain. The CDR3 extends over 14 amino acids. Germline values: CDR1 GTSNPN, CDR2 SVGIG (reference sequence). V lost 0 bases, J lost 2 bases, and 10 bases lay in between.

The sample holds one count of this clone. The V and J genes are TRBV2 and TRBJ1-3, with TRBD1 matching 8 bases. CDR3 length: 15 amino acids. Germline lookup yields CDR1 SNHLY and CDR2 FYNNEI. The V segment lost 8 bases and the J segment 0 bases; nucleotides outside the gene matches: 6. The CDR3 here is CASSGQGISGNTIYF. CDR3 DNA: TGTGCCAGCTCCGGACAGGGAATCTCTGGAAACACCATATATTTT.

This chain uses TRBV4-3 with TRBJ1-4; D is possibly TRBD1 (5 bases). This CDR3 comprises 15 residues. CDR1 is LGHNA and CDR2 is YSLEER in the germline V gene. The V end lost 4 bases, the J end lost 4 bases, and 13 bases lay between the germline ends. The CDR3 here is CASSLRDWGNEKLFF. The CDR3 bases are TGCGCCAGCAGCCTACGGGACTGGGGTAATGAAAAACTGTTTTTT.